This TCR beta chain is from a study of Graves' ophthalmopathy and Graves' hyperthyroidism. Scientists amplified the TCR beta CDR3 regions from RNA transcripts. HTBI-primed RT-PCR formed the first round, and a multiplex PCR formed the second. MiXCR, applied by TCRdb to the multiplex PCR reads, yields one record per CDR3 protein. The sample has approximately 210,000 distinct CDR3 sequences; just under 30% are singletons. The PBMC fraction was derived from 10 ml of fresh peripheral blood. CDR1 MDHEN and CDR2 SYDVKM come from the germline V gene. The length of the CDR3 is 18 residues. This clonotype was counted many times. The junction does not match germline at one end; this may be a read error.

This chain links TRBV28 with TRBJ2-7, with 8 positions matching TRBD2. This receptor was obtained from a man aged 45-65 years with Graves' ophthalmopathy. Sequencing was done on a sample of peripheral blood. The CDR3 protein is CASGLPRGGITAYYEQYF. The DNA of the CDR3 is TGTGCCAGCGGTTTACCCCGGGGGGGAATAACAGCGTACTACGAGCAGTACTTC.